What follows are 14 T cell receptor beta chains derived from one specimen sequenced in a study of graft-versus-host responses after intestinal transplantation. The repertoire was sequenced with immunoSEQ multiplex PCR; TCRdb's copy has only in-frame clones and lacks some. The repertoire holds some 40,000 clones, with roughly 87% as singletons. Intraepithelial and lamina propria lymphocytes were released after the graft tissue was processed. Sequenced material: ileum tissue, taken 204 days after intestinal transplant. These receptors were taken from a human patient who received an intestinal transplant, so some T cells may come from the graft donor.

The chain combines TRBV11-2 with TRBJ2-3; 15 bases are shared with TRBD2. The CDR3 is 18 amino acids. CDR1 is SGHAT, CDR2 FQNNGV, per germline. The J segment lost 1 base and the V segment lost 5 bases, leaving 7 bases of the junction unmatched. In DNA, the CDR3 is TGTGCCAGCAGCCTGGGGACTAGCGGGGGGTTGGGCACAGATACGCAGTATTTT. It yields the protein CASSLGTSGGLGTDTQYF.

The CDR3 spells CASSEVWTVNEKLFF. CDR3 sequence (DNA): TGTGCCAGCAGTGAAGTCTGGACAGTAAACGAAAAACTGTTTTTT. The J gene is TRBJ1-4, the V gene TRBV2; perhaps TRBD1 as D (6 bases). Germline V lookup: CDR1 SNHLY, CDR2 FYNNEI. Deletions cut 1 base from V and 8 bases from J, with 14 bases between. CDR3 length: 15 residues.

The chain links TRBV12-2 to TRBJ2-6; TRBD2, the table's D call, was not compared with the DNA. TRBV12-2 is marked as a pseudogene. The CDR3 consists of 13 residues. CDR3 amino acids: CASPPRGANVLTF. CDR3 DNA: TGTGCAAGTCCTCCGAGGGGGGCCAACGTCCTGACTTTC.

This chain joins TRBV6-6 and TRBJ1-6, with 8 bases fitting TRBD1. The V gene end was trimmed by 4 bases and the J gene end by 14 bases; junction bases not matched to a gene: 7. The CDR3 is 13 amino acids. The germline CDR1 and CDR2 sequences are MNHNY and SVGAGI (reference sequence). In DNA form, the CDR3 reads TGTGCCAGCAGTTCGACAGGGGAACAATCCCTCCACTTT. Its protein product is CASSSTGEQSLHF.

A single count supports this clone. The chain carries TRBV7-6 and TRBJ1-4, with TRBD1 matching over 12 bases. The ends lost 3 bases at V and 10 bases at J; junction bases unmatched: 6. CDR3 length equals 15 residues. Germline CDR1 and CDR2: SGHVS and FNYEAQ. CDR3 sequence: CASSFGTGGGRKLFF. The CDR3 DNA reads as TGTGCCAGCAGCTTTGGGACAGGGGGCGGGAGAAAACTGTTTTTT.

The chain joins TRBV7-8 to TRBJ2-7; the D gene is possibly TRBD1 (6 bases). This CDR3 is 17 amino acids long. Germline CDR1 and CDR2: SGHVS and FQNEAQ. Deletions cut 3 bases from V and 0 bases from J, with 18 bases between. The CDR3 bases are TGTGCCAGCAGCTTTATACCCGGGACACCGCTCTCCTACGAGCAGTACTTC. This sequence encodes CASSFIPGTPLSYEQYF. The full variable domain, rest sourced from reference TRBV7-8 and TRBJ2-7, is GAGVSQSPRYKVAKRGQDVALRCDPISGHVSLFWYQQALGQGPEFLTYFQNEAQLDKSGLPSDRFFAERPEGSVSTLKIQRTQQEDSAVYLCASSFIPGTPLSYEQYFGPGTRLTVT.

The chain recombines TRBV28 with TRBJ1-5, with D perhaps matching TRBD1 (6 bases). The CDR3 is 12 residues long. Trimming cost V 9 bases and J 7 bases, with 13 bases left between them. Germline V gene lookup returns CDR1 MDHEN and CDR2 SYDVKM. The CDR3 loop is CASCWGRQPQHF. CDR3 DNA: TGTGCCAGTTGTTGGGGGCGGCAGCCCCAGCATTTT.

The V and J genes are TRBV5-1 and TRBJ2-3, with 8 bases lining up with TRBD2. This CDR3 spans 13 amino acids. Germline assignment: CDR1 SGHRS and CDR2 YFSETQ. V was pared by 4 bases and J by 7 bases, with 5 bases of the junction left unmatched. The CDR3 is CASSPGTSYTQYF. CDR3 sequence (DNA): TGCGCCAGCAGCCCCGGGACTAGTTATACGCAGTATTTT.

This clone was counted once. This rearrangement joins TRBV10-3 to TRBJ1-1; D is possibly TRBD1 (5 bases). V was cut by 10 bases and J by 4 bases, with 16 bases left in between. Germline V gene lookup returns CDR1 ENHRY and CDR2 SYGVKD. This CDR3 is 13 amino acids long. In DNA, the CDR3 is TGTGCCACTACTACAGGAGTTGCCACTGAAGCTTTCTTT. It yields the protein CATTTGVATEAFF.

This sequence joins TRBV6-1 and TRBJ2-5; 7 bases agree with TRBD1. The trim removed 8 bases at V and 5 bases at J, leaving 8 bases unmatched. Germline CDR1 reads MNHNS; CDR2 reads SASEGT. The CDR3 runs to 13 residues. The CDR3 nucleotides read TGTGCCAGCGAGGGGGCTATAGGGGAGACCCAGTACTTC. Its translation: CASEGAIGETQYF.

This rearrangement joins TRBV5-1 to TRBJ2-5; 14 nucleotides agree with TRBD2. V gave up 2 bases and J gave up 1 base; unmatched junction bases: 7. The CDR3 consists of 18 residues. The germline V gene has CDR1 SGHRS and CDR2 YFSETQ. Here the CDR3 DNA reads TGCGCCAGCAGCTTAGGAAGGGGGACTAGCGGGGGCCAAGAGACCCAGTACTTC. Protein sequence: CASSLGRGTSGGQETQYF.

V usage is TRBV6-6 and J usage is TRBJ1-2; 11 bases align to TRBD1. With V trimmed by 0 bases and J by 7 bases, 1 base remained unmatched. The CDR3 consists of 14 residues. Germline assignment: CDR1 MNHNY and CDR2 SVGAGI (reference sequence). CDR3 sequence (DNA): TGTGCCAGCAGTTACTCGGGGACAGGGGGTGGCTACACCTTC. Residues: CASSYSGTGGGYTF.

The V call is TRBV29-1, the J call TRBJ1-1, with TRBD1 as a possible D gene (5 bases). This CDR3 is built from 14 residues. The V gene lost 6 bases and the J gene lost 5 bases, with 19 bases spanning the gap. Germline CDR1 and CDR2: SQVTM and ANQGSEA. In nucleotides, the CDR3 is TGCAGCGTCGGACGGACGCAGGGTGGGACTGAAGCTTTCTTT. This gives the protein CSVGRTQGGTEAFF.

This clone was counted only a few times. The chain employs TRBV18 and TRBJ2-1, with no clear D. From germline, CDR1 is KGHSH and CDR2 LQKENI. The CDR3 is 12 amino acids. V dropped 5 bases and J dropped 8 bases, with 10 bases sitting between them. The CDR3 DNA reads TGTGCCAGCTCATATTCAGGCCATGAGCAGTTCTTC. This gives the protein CASSYSGHEQFF. Full variable domain (missing parts from reference TRBV18 and TRBJ2-1): NAGVMQNPRHLVRRRGQEARLRCSPMKGHSHVYWYRQLPEEGLKFMVYLQKENIIDESGMPKERFSAEFPKEGPSILRIQQVVRGDSAAYFCASSYSGHEQFFGPGTRLTVL.